These 28 T cell receptor beta chains share one sample of origin, sequenced in a study of cytomegalovirus exposure and HLA in healthy donors. 13 Jbeta primers and 60 Vbeta primers were used for the PCR. The protocol was immunoSEQ multiplex PCR, while the TCRdb copy is restricted to in-frame clones and leaves out a portion. The sample records 100,000 or so clones, 80% being singletons. The material sequenced was PBMCs. Receptors were obtained from a man aged 30 to 45 in good health and CMV-seronegative.

The V gene is TRBV18, the J gene TRBJ2-7; 15 bases align to TRBD2. The CDR3 is made up of 19 amino acids. CDR1 and CDR2 from the germline V gene are KGHSH and LQKENI. J was trimmed by 3 bases and V by 3 bases; bases with no gene match: 12. The CDR3 coding sequence is TGTGCCAGCTCACCCCTCCAGGGACTAGCGGGAGGAAGGGTCTACGAGCAGTACTTC. Translating it yields CASSPLQGLAGGRVYEQYF.

This chain links TRBV19 with TRBJ1-5; 7 nucleotides match TRBD1. J gave up 2 bases and V 6 bases, and 10 bases lay outside the gene matches. CDR3 size: 16 residues. Germline values: CDR1 LNHDA, CDR2 SQIVND (reference sequence). CDR3 amino acids: CASSNDRAWGNQPQHF. DNA for the CDR3: TGTGCCAGTAGCAACGACAGGGCCTGGGGCAATCAGCCCCAGCATTTT.

This clone was observed once. V usage is TRBV4-2 and J usage is TRBJ1-4, with 7 bases identical to TRBD1. Losses at the gene ends were 5 bases for V and 8 bases for J; bases not matched to a gene: 11. The CDR3 covers 15 residues. Looked up from germline, CDR1 is LGHNA and CDR2 is YNFKEQ. The CDR3, as DNA: TGTGCCAGCAGCGCCGACAGGGAAGGAGGGGAAAAACTGTTTTTT. Its translation is CASSADREGGEKLFF.

The chain carries TRBV5-1 and TRBJ2-3; 9 bases line up with TRBD2. This CDR3 region has 17 residues. With 0 bases clipped from V and 6 bases from J, the junction kept 11 bases outside the gene matches. Germline V CDR1 and CDR2: SGHRS, YFSETQ. This chain's CDR3 is CASSLEPERGAYDTQYF. CDR3 DNA: TGCGCCAGCAGCTTGGAACCCGAGCGGGGGGCATATGATACGCAGTATTTT.

The chain employs TRBV28 and TRBJ1-2, with no clear D. Between the trimmed V and J ends, which lost 7 bases and 2 bases, there was a span of 17 bases. This CDR3 contains 15 residues. CDR1 MDHEN and CDR2 SYDVKM come from the germline V gene. CDR3 bases: TGTGCCAGCACCCCCCGGGGTCTGCCCAACTATGGCTACACCTTC. This codes for CASTPRGLPNYGYTF.

The gene calls are TRBV4-1 and TRBJ2-1; 11 bases match TRBD2. V lost 0 bases to trimming and J lost 4 bases; unmatched junction nucleotides: 8. Germline assignment: CDR1 MGHRA and CDR2 YSYEKL. There are 18 residues in the CDR3. In DNA, the CDR3 is TGCGCCAGCAGCCAAGAGGTAGCGGGAGGGCGTCCTTACAATGAGCAGTTCTTC. Its translation: CASSQEVAGGRPYNEQFF.

The V and J genes are TRBV4-2 and TRBJ2-1, with 10 bases lining up with TRBD2. J gave up 1 base and V 0 bases, and 6 bases lay outside the gene matches. Germline lookup yields CDR1 LGHNA and CDR2 YNFKEQ. The CDR3 is made up of 18 amino acids. The CDR3 bases are TGTGCCAGCAGCCAAGATCCTAGCGGGAGAGGATCCTACAATGAGCAGTTCTTC. It yields the protein CASSQDPSGRGSYNEQFF.

The chain carries TRBV18 and TRBJ2-7; TRBD1 matches 7 bases. CDR1 and CDR2 from the germline V gene are KGHSH and LQKENI. The CDR3 spans 13 residues. The V gene end was trimmed by 6 bases and the J gene end by 3 bases; junction bases not matched to a gene: 5. CDR3 bases: TGTGCCAGCTCCCAGGGGGAGAACTACGAGCAGTACTTC. Protein sequence: CASSQGENYEQYF.

This chain joins TRBV9 and TRBJ2-5, with 11 nucleotides matching TRBD1. Germline CDR1 is SGDLS and CDR2 is YYNGEE. The CDR3 contains 17 residues. V gave up 3 bases and J gave up 2 bases; unmatched junction bases: 9. This CDR3 reads CASSARHRDRGQETQYF. Written as DNA, the CDR3 is TGTGCCAGCAGCGCTCGACACCGGGACAGGGGGCAAGAGACCCAGTACTTC.

The rearrangement links TRBV29-1 to TRBJ2-1; TRBD2 aligns across 7 bases. The CDR3 sequence is 14 residues long. V was clipped by 7 bases and J by 2 bases; unmatched bases: 8. Germline V gene lookup returns CDR1 SQVTM and CDR2 ANQGSEA. CDR3 bases: TGCAGCGCTCGGCGGGCGGGAGCCTACAATGAGCAGTTCTTC. It translates to CSARRAGAYNEQFF.

V gene TRBV15 combines with J gene TRBJ2-1; 9 positions agree with TRBD2. Unmatched junction bases numbered 8, after V lost 2 bases and J lost 6 bases. CDR3 length equals 16 residues. CDR1 and CDR2 from the germline V gene are LNHNV and YYDKDF (reference sequence). CDR3 nucleotides: TGTGCCACCAGCAGACTCCCCGGGACTAGCTTCAATGAGCAGTTCTTC. Amino acids: CATSRLPGTSFNEQFF.

The chain has TRBV15 and TRBJ1-2; 10 positions agree with TRBD1. The CDR3 length is 13 residues. CDR1 LNHNV and CDR2 YYDKDF come from the germline V gene (reference sequence). J was trimmed by 8 bases and V by 0 bases; bases with no gene match: 0. CDR3 protein: CATSREDRGGYTF. CDR3 coding DNA: TGTGCCACCAGCAGAGAGGACAGGGGGGGCTACACCTTC.

The rearrangement uses TRBV6-1 and TRBJ1-2, with TRBD1 as a possible D gene (5 bases). Trimming removed 2 bases from V and 6 bases from J, with 19 bases in between. This CDR3 region has 16 residues. Germline V lookup: CDR1 MNHNS, CDR2 SASEGT. CDR3 region: CASSEIGGHRKDGYTF. CDR3 DNA: TGTGCCAGCAGTGAAATTGGCGGACATCGTAAGGATGGCTACACCTTC.

The rearrangement uses TRBV5-1 and TRBJ1-1, with a possible D match to TRBD1 (6 bases). Trimming stripped 4 bases from V and 5 bases from J, with 18 bases between. Germline CDR1 is SGHRS and CDR2 is YFSETQ. The CDR3 extends over 15 amino acids. The CDR3 reads CASSTDGGLGTEAFF. The CDR3 DNA reads TGCGCCAGCAGCACGGACGGGGGGCTTGGGACTGAAGCTTTCTTT.

This chain uses TRBV30 with TRBJ2-6; 7 bases map to TRBD1. Losses at the gene ends were 5 bases for V and 2 bases for J; bases not matched to a gene: 3. The CDR3 extends over 14 amino acids. Per the germline V gene, CDR1 is GTSNPN and CDR2 is SVGIG (reference sequence). The CDR3 nucleotides read TGTGCCTGGCAGGGGGAAGCTGGGGCCAACGTCCTGACTTTC. This encodes CAWQGEAGANVLTF.

This clone was recorded once. V is TRBV5-6 and J is TRBJ2-3, with 7 bases fitting TRBD2. Unmatched junction bases numbered 8, after V lost 1 base and J lost 0 bases. CDR1 is SGHDT, CDR2 YYEEEE, per germline. This CDR3 has 17 residues. This CDR3 reads CASSLPSGVPSTDTQYF. Written as DNA, the CDR3 is TGTGCCAGCAGCTTGCCGAGCGGGGTCCCTAGCACAGATACGCAGTATTTT.

The chain is built from TRBV7-2 and TRBJ2-3, with D unresolved. Looked up from germline, CDR1 is SGHTA and CDR2 is FQGNSA. The length of the CDR3 is 15 residues. V was trimmed by 5 bases and J by 0 bases, leaving 12 bases between them. The CDR3 loop reads CASSVSVFSTDTQYF. DNA for the CDR3: TGTGCCAGCAGCGTAAGCGTATTTAGCACAGATACGCAGTATTTT.

J is TRBJ2-7 and V is TRBV4-3, with 10 bases matching TRBD2. V dropped 0 bases and J dropped 3; count of bases not matched to a gene: 8. Germline V gene data show CDR1 as LGHNA and CDR2 as YSLEER. The CDR3 has 17 amino acids. The CDR3 spells CASSQEIVAGGIYEQYF. The DNA of the CDR3 is TGCGCCAGCAGCCAAGAGATAGTAGCGGGGGGCATCTACGAGCAGTACTTC.

The chain employs TRBV29-1 and TRBJ2-7, with 9 bases that match TRBD1. CDR3 length: 13 amino acids. The ends lost 7 bases at V and 3 bases at J; junction bases unmatched: 7. Germline V gives CDR1 SQVTM, CDR2 ANQGSEA. CDR3 DNA: TGCAGCGCCAACGCGGACAGGGGCTACGAGCAGTACTTC. Encoded protein: CSANADRGYEQYF.

The chain recombines TRBV27 with TRBJ2-1; weak D call: TRBD1 (6 bases). CDR1 is MNHEY and CDR2 is SMNVEV in the germline V gene (reference sequence). The ends were cut back, 2 bases at V and 3 bases at J, with 23 bases in the middle. The CDR3 covers 19 residues. This chain's CDR3 is CASSLLHQGSPVGYNEQFF. CDR3 coding DNA: TGTGCCAGCAGTTTACTTCACCAGGGGTCCCCCGTAGGCTACAATGAGCAGTTCTTC.

With respect to this clone: Other DNA sequences from this sample encode an identical CDR3 as well. V gene TRBV5-1 combines with J gene TRBJ2-7; tentatively, D is TRBD1 (7 bases). The germline V and J ends were trimmed by 0 bases and 7 bases, with 8 bases remaining between them. The CDR3 length is 12 residues. CDR1 and CDR2 (germline): SGHRS, YFSETQ. CDR3 sequence reads: CASSLAGGEQYF. In DNA, the CDR3 is TGCGCCAGCAGCTTGGCAGGGGGGGAGCAGTACTTC.

The gene calls are TRBV15 and TRBJ2-7, with 8 nucleotides matching TRBD1. CDR1 is LNHNV, CDR2 YYDKDF, per germline (reference sequence). There are 15 residues in the CDR3. V dropped 3 bases and J dropped 5; count of bases not matched to a gene: 9. The CDR3 reads CATSSRTGSFHEQYF. Here the CDR3 DNA reads TGTGCCACCAGCAGCCGGACAGGGAGTTTCCACGAGCAGTACTTC.

The chain uses TRBV6-1 and TRBJ2-5; the D gene is possibly TRBD1 (6 bases). Germline CDR1 reads MNHNS; CDR2 reads SASEGT. The CDR3 is 17 residues long. V dropped 3 bases and J dropped 4 bases, with 21 bases sitting between them. The CDR3 spells CASSDGDTRLRGETQYF. In DNA form, the CDR3 reads TGTGCCAGCAGTGATGGGGACACTAGATTGAGGGGAGAGACCCAGTACTTC.

V gene TRBV10-1 combines with J gene TRBJ2-7; 9 positions agree with TRBD1. Germline lookup yields CDR1 WNHNN and CDR2 SYGVQD (reference sequence). The CDR3 is 13 residues long. Germline trimming cut 8 bases from V and 6 bases from J; bases unmatched to any gene: 8. CDR3 bases: TGCGCCAGCTCCGGGACAGGGAAGTCCGAGCAGTACTTC. It specifies CASSGTGKSEQYF.

The gene calls are TRBV2 and TRBJ2-1, with 7 bases identical to TRBD2. This CDR3 is 15 amino acids long. The germline gives CDR1 SNHLY, CDR2 FYNNEI. With 4 bases clipped from V and 2 bases from J, the junction kept 5 bases outside the gene matches. The CDR3 protein is CASSVWLAAYNEQFF. Written as DNA, the CDR3 is TGTGCCAGCAGTGTGTGGCTAGCGGCCTACAATGAGCAGTTCTTC.

In the case of this clone: Relative to the germline gene, one junction end is altered; a read error may explain this. This chain links TRBV7-9 with TRBJ2-2; D remains ambiguous. The CDR3 spans 12 residues. Germline CDR1 and CDR2: SEHNR and FQNEAQ (reference sequence). The CDR3 DNA is TGTTCCAGCAGCTTATCAGCCGGGGAGCTGTTTTTT. Protein: CSSSLSAGELFF.

A few counts support this clone. The V and J genes are TRBV4-3 and TRBJ2-3, with 10 bases that match TRBD2. There are 16 residues in the CDR3. Looked up from germline, CDR1 is LGHNA and CDR2 is YSLEER. Trimming at V came to 1 base and at J to 6 bases, leaving 7 bases not matched to a gene. Here the CDR3 DNA reads TGCGCCAGCAGCCAAGGGGCAGCGGGGGGGCAGGATACGCAGTATTTT. It encodes CASSQGAAGGQDTQYF.

V is TRBV19 and J is TRBJ2-5; no firm D call. Trimming shortened V by 5 bases and J by 5 bases, and 6 bases separated the two germline ends. The CDR3 extends over 11 amino acids. From germline, CDR1 is LNHDA and CDR2 SQIVND (reference sequence). The CDR3 loop is CASSLRETQYF. CDR3 bases: TGTGCCAGTAGTTTGAGGGAGACCCAGTACTTC.